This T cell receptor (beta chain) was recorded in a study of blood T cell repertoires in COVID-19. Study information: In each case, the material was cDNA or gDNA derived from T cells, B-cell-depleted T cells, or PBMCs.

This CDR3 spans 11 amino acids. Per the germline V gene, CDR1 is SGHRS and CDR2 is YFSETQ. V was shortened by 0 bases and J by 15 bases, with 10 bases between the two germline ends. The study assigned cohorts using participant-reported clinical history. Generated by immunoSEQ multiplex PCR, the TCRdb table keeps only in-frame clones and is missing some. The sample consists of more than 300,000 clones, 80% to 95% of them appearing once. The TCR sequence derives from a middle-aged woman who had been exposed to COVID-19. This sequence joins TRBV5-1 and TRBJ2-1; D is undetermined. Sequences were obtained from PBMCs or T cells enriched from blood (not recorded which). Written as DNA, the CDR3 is TGCGCCAGCAGCTTGGACAGCCCTTTGTTCTTC. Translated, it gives CASSLDSPLFF.